These 10 T cell receptor beta chains were all obtained from the same sample, sequenced in a study of regulatory T cells in long-lasting Graves disease. According to the study, TCR beta libraries were built with iRepertoire HTBI primers and CDR3-region Arm-PCR. TCRdb re-analysed the multiplex PCR reads in MiXCR, keeping a single row per CDR3 protein. The table records 500,000 or so distinct CDR3 sequences, more than 15% of them present only once. The time point: newly diagnosed GD, antithyroid drugs for less than 3 months. Following extraction of RNA from PBMCs, that RNA was used to make the TCR library. The same data also contributed to another study, on T cells in Graves' hyperthyroidism and ophthalmopathy.

The material was peripheral blood mononuclear cells (PBMCs), obtained at new diagnosis, from a patient treated with antithyroid drugs. The receptors originated from a woman in her forties or fifties with Graves disease.

V is TRBV15 and J is TRBJ2-5, with TRBD2 identical over 14 bases. The J segment lost 5 bases and the V segment lost 5 bases, leaving 7 bases of the junction unmatched. The CDR3 contains 16 residues. Germline CDR1 is LNHNV and CDR2 is YYDKDF (reference sequence). CDR3 amino acids: CATSGRLAGGSETQYF. The CDR3 bases are TGTGCCACCAGCGGAAGACTAGCGGGGGGGTCGGAGACCCAGTACTTC.

For this clonotype: This may arise from a read error, as a much more abundant clone is one base away. The CDR3 loop is CASSLGRTGEITFF. CDR3 sequence (DNA): TGTGCCAGCAGCTTGGGCCGGACAGGGGAGATTACTTTCTTT. This chain joins TRBV7-8 and TRBJ1-1; TRBD1 matches at 9 bases. Germline lookup yields CDR1 SGHVS and CDR2 FQNEAQ. The length of the CDR3 is 14 residues. Losses at the gene ends were 3 bases for V and 12 bases for J; bases not matched to a gene: 11.

This clonotype occurred a few times. The rearrangement joins TRBV12-5 to TRBJ2-2; D is uncertain. Germline assignment: CDR1 LGHNT and CDR2 FRNRAP. The V and J ends lost 0 bases and 3 bases respectively, with 11 bases between them. The CDR3 sequence is 16 residues long. CDR3 amino acids: CASGLVLSRDTGELFF. The CDR3 DNA reads TGTGCTAGTGGTTTGGTACTGAGTAGGGACACCGGGGAGCTGTTTTTT.

In its sample, this clonotype was seen a few times. The chain combines TRBV28 with TRBJ1-2; D is unresolved. The length of the CDR3 is 11 residues. Germline V gene data show CDR1 as MDHEN and CDR2 as SYDVKM. Trimming left V 7 bases short and J 14 bases short, with 17 bases between. CDR3 DNA sequence: TGTGCCAGCACCGCCCTAGTCGGGTTAACCTTC. Encoded protein: CASTALVGLTF.

This clonotype was counted many times. The chain recombines TRBV30 with TRBJ1-2; D is ambiguous. With 5 bases removed from V and 5 bases from J, the gap between germline ends came to 12 bases. This CDR3 spans 12 amino acids. Germline CDR1 reads GTSNPN; CDR2 reads SVGIG (reference sequence). Here the CDR3 reads CAWGSRGYGYTF. As DNA, the CDR3 is TGTGCCTGGGGATCCAGAGGGTATGGCTACACCTTC.

Regarding this clonotype: This may stem from a read error, because a much larger clone lies one nucleotide away. V usage is TRBV18 and J usage is TRBJ2-7; D call uncertain. Germline V gene data show CDR1 as KGHSH and CDR2 as LQKENI. V was pared by 6 bases and J by 6 bases, with 21 bases between. The CDR3 consists of 15 residues. The CDR3 sequence is CASSPDGSDPCEQYF. In DNA, the CDR3 is TGTGCCAGCTCTCCGGACGGCTCGGATCCCTGCGAGCAGTACTTC.

This clonotype showed up many times. The rearrangement joins TRBV4-1 to TRBJ1-5; D is undetermined. V was pared by 1 base and J by 6 bases, with 7 bases between. The CDR3 has 13 residues. Germline assignment: CDR1 MGHRA and CDR2 YSYEKL. CDR3 in amino acids: CASSQVGIQPQHF. The CDR3 DNA follows: TGCGCCAGCAGCCAAGTTGGGATTCAGCCCCAGCATTTT.

This clonotype was seen many times. The DNA for the CDR3 is TGTGCCAGCTCTCCGCAGGGGAGCAATCAGCCCCAGCATTTT. Its translation is CASSPQGSNQPQHF. The J gene is TRBJ1-5, the V gene TRBV18, with a tentative D call TRBD1 (6 bases). Germline CDR1 reads KGHSH; CDR2 reads LQKENI. CDR3 length: 14 amino acids. Trimming removed 6 bases from V and 1 base from J, with 10 bases in between.

This clonotype was detected only a few times. This chain links TRBV29-1 with TRBJ2-4; 9 positions match TRBD2. The V and J ends lost 0 bases and 3 bases, in that order; junction bases with no gene match: 30. The length of the CDR3 is 24 residues. Germline-derived CDR1 and CDR2 are SQVTM and ANQGSEA. Here the CDR3 DNA reads TGCAGCGTTGAAGATCTTCAGGGTACAAATCTGCTAGCGGGGAAAGGGGAGGACAAAAACATTCAGTACTTC. It yields the protein CSVEDLQGTNLLAGKGEDKNIQYF.

The rearrangement joins TRBV9 to TRBJ1-2; no definite D call. The germline V gene has CDR1 SGDLS and CDR2 YYNGEE. This CDR3 region has 14 residues. Trimming took 0 bases from V and 2 from J, leaving 8 bases between them. The DNA of the CDR3 is TGTGCCAGCAGCGTAGATATAGGGAACTATGGCTACACCTTC. Encoded protein: CASSVDIGNYGYTF.